This TCR beta chain came from a study of blood T cell repertoires in COVID-19. Study in general: COVID-19 samples, acute and convalescent, were from the United States, Italy and Spain.

This clone was detected only once. V gave up 7 bases and J gave up 1 base; unmatched junction bases: 4. This CDR3 region has 14 residues. Germline V gives CDR1 MNHEY, CDR2 SVGAGI. In the authors' workflow: From reference gene primer amplification, estimates of nucleated cell counts were derived. Produced via immunoSEQ multiplex PCR; TCRdb's table is partial and in-frame only. V and J calls plus clone size are reproduced from that table; the DNA served to infer D and trimming. Of about 130,000 clones detected, approximately 77% appear once; the ten largest clones hold around a fifth. The chain carries TRBV6-5 and TRBJ2-3, with 8 bases fitting TRBD2. Sequenced material: peripheral blood. This clonotype was obtained from a man at least 80 years old with acute or convalescent COVID-19. The CDR3 DNA is TGTGCCAGCAAGCCGCGGGGGGGCACAGATACGCAGTATTTT. Translation: CASKPRGGTDTQYF.